A single T cell receptor beta chain is shown here with its context. This CDR3 comprises 13 residues. Per the germline V gene, CDR1 is MDHEN and CDR2 is SYDVKM. Deletions cut 6 bases from V and 7 bases from J, with 15 bases between. The data are from a study of blood T cell repertoires in COVID-19. In the study overall: The United States, Italy and Spain supplied acute and convalescent COVID-19 samples. PBMCs, B-cell-depleted T cells, or T cells were the source of the cDNA or gDNA that made up the material.

The method was immunoSEQ multiplex PCR; TCRdb's version includes in-frame clones alone and lacks a portion of them. The sample has around 130,000 clones, roughly 86% seen once; the top ten hold approximately 3.6%. V gene TRBV28 combines with J gene TRBJ1-2; perhaps TRBD1 as D (5 bases). The origin of this receptor is a woman aged 55 to 70 with acute or convalescent COVID-19. The sequencing sample was made of peripheral blood. This CDR3 is CASRGDSFGGYTF. CDR3 bases: TGTGCCAGCAGGGGCGACAGCTTCGGTGGCTACACCTTC.